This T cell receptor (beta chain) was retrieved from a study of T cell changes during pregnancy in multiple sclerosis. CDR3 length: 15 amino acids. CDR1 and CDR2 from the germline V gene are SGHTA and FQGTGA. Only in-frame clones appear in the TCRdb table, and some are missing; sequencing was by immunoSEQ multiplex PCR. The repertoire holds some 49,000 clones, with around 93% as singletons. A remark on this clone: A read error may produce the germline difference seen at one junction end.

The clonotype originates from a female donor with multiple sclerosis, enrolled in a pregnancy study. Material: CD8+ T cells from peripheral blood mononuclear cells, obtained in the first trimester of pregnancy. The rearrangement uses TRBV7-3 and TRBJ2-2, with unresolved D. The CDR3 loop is CASSEHGPNTGELFF. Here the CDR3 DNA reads TGTGCCAGCAGCGAACATGGGCCGAATACCGGGGAGCTGTTTTTT.